This entry describes one TCR beta chain. The CDR3 is 15 amino acids. The ends were cut back, 3 bases at V and 0 bases at J, with 6 bases in the middle. CDR1 and CDR2 from the germline V gene are MDHEN and SYDVKM. Sequencing of TCR beta, carried out with a high-throughput approach, was applied to CD8+ and CD4+ T cells from the blood. The TEMRA cells underwent FACS enrichment, while the CD8+ and CD4+ T cells underwent negative isolation. The RNA, roughly 0.45 to 1 ug, was put through reverse transcription using random hexamers. TCRdb reanalysed the immunoSEQ multiplex PCR reads using MiXCR and keeps one entry per CDR3 protein. Of a few hundred thousand distinct CDR3 sequences in the sample, approximately 95% were seen once. These data belong to a study of CD8 T cells in Susac syndrome.

The source of this sequence is a human donor with multiple sclerosis. J is TRBJ2-6 and V is TRBV28, with D possibly TRBD1 on 5 matching bases. Sequencing was done on a sample of CD4+ T cells from PBMCs. The CDR3 DNA sequence: TGTGCCAGCAGTTTCGACAGCTCTGGGGCCAACGTCCTGACTTTC. It codes for CASSFDSSGANVLTF.